Presented here are 14 T cell receptor beta chains from one specimen sequenced in a study of OX40 agonist ivuxolimab in advanced cancers. Repertoires were generated with immunoSEQ multiplex PCR, while TCRdb's copy carries only in-frame clones and drops some. This table holds 60,000 to 70,000 clones, roughly nine tenths found once. The sample in question was CD4+ or CD8+ T cells sorted from blood, obtained in a trial of the OX40 agonist ivuxolimab. These receptors were collected from an adult with an advanced solid tumor such as melanoma, head and neck, liver or kidney cancer.

The chain carries TRBV18 and TRBJ2-7; 9 nucleotides match TRBD2. From germline, CDR1 is KGHSH and CDR2 LQKENI. Germline trimming cut 0 bases from V and 6 bases from J; bases unmatched to any gene: 9. This CDR3 is 16 amino acids long. Written as DNA, the CDR3 is TGTGCCAGCTCACCACCTAGTCTTAGCGGGAGAGGCGAGCAGTACTTC. Amino acid sequence: CASSPPSLSGRGEQYF.

V and J are TRBV28 and TRBJ1-4, with D unclear. The CDR3 spans 12 residues. Germline V gene sequence: CDR1 MDHEN, CDR2 SYDVKM. Trimming shortened V by 2 bases and J by 8 bases, and 6 bases separated the two germline ends. CDR3 sequence reads: CASSLLREKLFF. CDR3 DNA: TGTGCCAGCAGTTTACTCCGGGAAAAACTGTTTTTT.

The chain carries TRBV7-2 and TRBJ2-1, with 10 bases identical to TRBD1. This CDR3 is 17 amino acids long. V lost 4 bases, J lost 7 bases, and 13 bases stayed unmatched. Germline V gives CDR1 SGHTA, CDR2 FQGNSA. CDR3 nucleotides: TGTGCCAGCAGCTCAGGCCTGAGGACAGGGGGTCGGAATGAGCAGTTCTTC. It yields the protein CASSSGLRTGGRNEQFF.

The chain joins TRBV5-4 to TRBJ2-1; no clear D. From germline, CDR1 is SGHNT and CDR2 YYREEE (reference sequence). There are 16 residues in the CDR3. V lost 3 bases, J lost 1 base, and 14 bases lay in between. CDR3 region: CASSYDGTPSYNEQFF. Written as DNA, the CDR3 is TGTGCCAGCAGCTACGACGGAACACCTTCCTACAATGAGCAGTTCTTC. The full variable domain, its missing parts supplied by reference TRBV5-4 and TRBJ2-1, is ETGVTQSPTHLIKTRGQQVTLRCSSQSGHNTVSWYQQALGQGPQFIFQYYREEENGRGNFPPRFSGLQFPNYSSELNVNALELDDSALYLCASSYDGTPSYNEQFFGPGTRLTVL.

DNA for the CDR3: TGCGCCAGCCAACCGGGACAGGGGGGCGGAATCGGTGGCTACACCTTC. This translates into CASQPGQGGGIGGYTF. V gene TRBV5-1 combines with J gene TRBJ1-2; 11 bases agree with TRBD1. From germline, CDR1 is SGHRS and CDR2 YFSETQ. The trim removed 7 bases at V and 7 bases at J, leaving 15 bases unmatched. This CDR3 has 16 residues.

This sequence joins TRBV11-2 and TRBJ2-3; D gene ambiguous. The V end lost 5 bases, the J end lost 5 bases, and 5 bases lay between the germline ends. This CDR3 is built from 11 residues. CDR1 and CDR2 (germline): SGHAT, FQNNGV. This CDR3 is CASSAQDTQYF. CDR3 DNA sequence: TGTGCCAGCAGCGCGCAAGATACGCAGTATTTT.

The J gene is TRBJ2-2, the V gene TRBV19; tentative D call: TRBD1 (6 bases). Trimming removed 1 base at V and 6 bases at J, with 12 bases between. Germline assignment: CDR1 LNHDA and CDR2 SQIVND (reference sequence). The CDR3 sequence is 15 residues long. CDR3 coding DNA: TGTGCCAGTAGTATAGTGGGGGCGCAGGCCGGGGAGCTGTTTTTT. Protein: CASSIVGAQAGELFF.

The CDR3 DNA sequence: TGCGCCAGCAGTTACTCTGGGGCCAACGTCCTGACTTTC. Its translation is CASSYSGANVLTF. The genes are TRBV5-1 and TRBJ2-6; no firm D call. CDR3 length: 13 amino acids. V was shortened by 5 bases and J by 0 bases, with 3 bases between the two germline ends. Germline assignment: CDR1 SGHRS and CDR2 YFSETQ.

This clone was counted once. This chain joins TRBV7-2 and TRBJ2-7; 11 nucleotides line up with TRBD2. There are 13 residues in the CDR3. The J segment lost 10 bases and the V segment lost 1 base, leaving 3 bases of the junction unmatched. In germline, CDR1 is SGHTA, CDR2 FQGNSA. This chain's CDR3 is CASSLGLAGGQYF. The CDR3 region has the DNA TGTGCCAGCAGCTTAGGCCTAGCGGGGGGTCAGTACTTC.

The V call is TRBV7-5, the J call TRBJ1-2. TRBV7-5 is a listed pseudogene. The CDR3 totals 13 residues. The DNA for the CDR3 is TGTGCCAGCAGCTTAGCGGGGGGCGAAGGCTACACCTTC. Its protein is CASSLAGGEGYTF.

The chain recombines TRBV5-1 with TRBJ1-2; 10 bases fit TRBD1. The CDR3 extends over 14 amino acids. The germline V gene encodes CDR1 SGHRS and CDR2 YFSETQ. Trimming cost V 6 bases and J 5 bases; bases outside gene matches: 7. The CDR3 DNA follows: TGCGCCAGCAAAACCGGGACAGGGGAATATGGCTACACCTTC. Translation gives CASKTGTGEYGYTF.

This clone came up a few times. The chain joins TRBV10-1 to TRBJ1-6; 7 bases match TRBD1. V dropped 4 bases and J dropped 4; count of bases not matched to a gene: 7. This CDR3 contains 16 residues. Germline loops: CDR1 WNHNN, CDR2 SYGVQD (reference sequence). The DNA of the CDR3 is TGCGCCAGCAGTGGACAGGGAGTTGGGTATAATTCACCCCTCCACTTT. Protein: CASSGQGVGYNSPLHF.

The chain couples TRBV10-2 to TRBJ2-1, with 8 bases aligning to TRBD2. V lost 0 bases and J lost 4; bases outside the gene matches: 2. The CDR3 has 15 amino acids. From germline, CDR1 is WSHSY and CDR2 SAAADI. The CDR3 nucleotides are TGCGCCAGCAGTGAGTCGACTAGCGCGTACAATGAGCAGTTCTTC. Its translation: CASSESTSAYNEQFF.

The chain joins TRBV4-1 to TRBJ2-2; either TRBD1 or TRBD2 may supply D (6 bases each). Trimming took 1 base from V and 3 from J, leaving 12 bases between them. The CDR3 extends over 16 amino acids. CDR1 is MGHRA and CDR2 is YSYEKL in the germline V gene. The CDR3 here is CASSQVAGEDTGELFF. The CDR3, as DNA: TGCGCCAGCAGCCAAGTTGCAGGGGAGGACACCGGGGAGCTGTTTTTT.